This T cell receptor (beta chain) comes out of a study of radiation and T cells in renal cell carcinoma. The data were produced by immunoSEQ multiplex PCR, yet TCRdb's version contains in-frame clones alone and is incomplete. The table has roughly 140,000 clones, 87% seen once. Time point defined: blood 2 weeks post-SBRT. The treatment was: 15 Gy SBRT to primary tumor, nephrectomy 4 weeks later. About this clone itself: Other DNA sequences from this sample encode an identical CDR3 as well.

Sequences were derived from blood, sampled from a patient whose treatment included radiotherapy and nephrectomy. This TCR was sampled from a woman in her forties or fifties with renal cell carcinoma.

This chain's CDR3 is CASSIGGKKLFF. CDR3 sequence (DNA): TGTGCCAGTAGTATCGGAGGGAAAAAACTGTTTTTT. The rearrangement uses TRBV19 and TRBJ1-4; D unresolved. Germline values: CDR1 LNHDA, CDR2 SQIVND (reference sequence). This CDR3 spans 12 amino acids. Trimming cost V 3 bases and J 9 bases, with 8 bases left between them.